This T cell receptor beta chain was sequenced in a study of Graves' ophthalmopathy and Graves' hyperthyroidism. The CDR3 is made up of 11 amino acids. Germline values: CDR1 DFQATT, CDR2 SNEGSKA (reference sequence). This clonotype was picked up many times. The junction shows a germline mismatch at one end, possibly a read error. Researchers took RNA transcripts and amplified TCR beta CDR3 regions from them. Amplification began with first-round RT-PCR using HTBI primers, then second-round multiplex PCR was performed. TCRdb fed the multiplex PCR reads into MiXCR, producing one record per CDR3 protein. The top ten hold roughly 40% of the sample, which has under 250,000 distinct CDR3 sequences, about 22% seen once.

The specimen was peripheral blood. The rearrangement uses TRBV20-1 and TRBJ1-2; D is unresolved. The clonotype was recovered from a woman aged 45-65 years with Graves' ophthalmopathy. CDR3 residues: CSVDSKYGYTF. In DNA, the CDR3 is TGCAGTGTCGACTCTAAGTATGGCTACACCTTC.